This is a list of T cell receptor beta chains from one sample in a study of patients and donors after allogeneic stem cell transplantation. MiXCR, run by TCRdb on the RT-PCR reads, gives a single entry per CDR3 protein. Here the sample spans about a million distinct CDR3 sequences, about a sixth being singletons. What was sequenced was blood, either unsorted or a sorted T cell fraction (not recorded which). The receptors were sampled from a human donor who was either an allogeneic HSCT recipient or a stem cell or donor lymphocyte infusion donor (not recorded which). It is not recorded whose cells these are; they may come from a transplant donor. Both conserved end residues are part of each CDR3. D genes are given only for firm matches. The listing skips clone size in some rows; elsewhere it reads once, few, many or a size class.

j_gene: TRBJ2-4; abundance: few; v_gene: TRBV29-1; d_gene: NA; CDR3aa: CSVEEPRGGIQYF; CDR3nt: TGCAGCGTTGAAGAGCCCAGGGGGGGCATTCAGTACTTC
j_gene: TRBJ2-7; abundance: NA; v_gene: TRBV29-1; d_gene: TRBD2; CDR3aa: CSVESGLAGGSYEQYF; CDR3nt: TGCAGCGTTGAATCCGGACTAGCGGGAGGTTCCTACGAGCAGTACTTC
j_gene: TRBJ1-1; abundance: few; v_gene: TRBV6-2/TRBV6-3; d_gene: NA; CDR3aa: CASSYAETTEAFF; CDR3nt: TGTGCCAGCAGTTACGCGGAGACCACTGAAGCTTTCTTT
j_gene: TRBJ1-1; abundance: NA; v_gene: TRBV6-6; d_gene: NA; CDR3aa: CASSNIEAFF; CDR3nt: TGTGCCAGCAGCAATATTGAAGCTTTCTTT
j_gene: TRBJ1-4; abundance: NA; v_gene: TRBV6-5; d_gene: NA; CDR3aa: CASSSGVQPNEKLFF; CDR3nt: TGTGCCAGCAGTTCAGGGGTTCAGCCTAATGAAAAACTGTTTTTT
j_gene: TRBJ2-7; abundance: few; v_gene: TRBV6-5; d_gene: TRBD1; CDR3aa: CASSYRQGGVYEQYF; CDR3nt: TGTGCCAGCAGTTACCGACAGGGGGGAGTTTACGAGCAGTACTTC
j_gene: TRBJ2-7; abundance: NA; v_gene: TRBV27; d_gene: NA; CDR3aa: CASSLAPGLPYEQYF; CDR3nt: TGTGCCAGCAGTCTAGCCCCCGGGCTTCCCTACGAGCAGTACTTC
j_gene: TRBJ1-5; abundance: few; v_gene: TRBV7-8; d_gene: NA; CDR3aa: CATQAASNQPQHF; CDR3nt: TGTGCAACTCAGGCAGCTAGCAATCAGCCCCAGCATTTT
j_gene: TRBJ2-3; abundance: NA; v_gene: TRBV6-1; d_gene: TRBD2; CDR3aa: CASSQTRTSGSVADTQYF; CDR3nt: TGTGCCAGCAGCCAAACCCGGACTAGCGGGAGTGTTGCAGATACGCAGTATTTT
j_gene: TRBJ2-5; abundance: NA; v_gene: TRBV29-1; d_gene: NA; CDR3aa: CSVEMHPDGWETQYF; CDR3nt: TGCAGCGTTGAAATGCACCCGGATGGTTGGGAGACCCAGTACTTC
j_gene: TRBJ2-4; abundance: NA; v_gene: TRBV15; d_gene: NA; CDR3aa: CATSRGLQGKNIQYF; CDR3nt: TGTGCCACCAGCAGAGGGCTACAGGGCAAAAACATTCAGTACTTC
j_gene: TRBJ2-3; abundance: many; v_gene: TRBV12-3/TRBV12-4; d_gene: NA; CDR3aa: CASSFGGADTQYF; CDR3nt: TGTGCCAGCAGTTTTGGGGGAGCAGATACGCAGTATTTT
j_gene: TRBJ2-1; abundance: many; v_gene: TRBV20-1; d_gene: TRBD2; CDR3aa: CSARVGLAGGNEQFF; CDR3nt: TGCAGTGCTAGAGTGGGACTAGCGGGAGGGAATGAGCAGTTCTTC
j_gene: TRBJ1-2; abundance: few; v_gene: TRBV20-1; d_gene: NA; CDR3aa: CSSGPDGYYGYTF; CDR3nt: TGCAGTTCCGGCCCGGACGGGTACTATGGCTACACCTTC